This TCR beta chain derives from a study of molecular identifiers for immune sequencing clone quantification. Trimming pared 0 bases from V and 0 bases from J, leaving 9 bases between. The germline CDR1 and CDR2 sequences are SGHRS and YFSETQ. This CDR3 comprises 15 residues. Study results and limitations: Spiked Jurkat TCR RNA from one cell was reportedly detectable among one million naive cells.

On this clonotype itself: The antigen is unknown.

TCRdb analysed the PCR reads with MiXCR anew, one entry per CDR3 protein. Here the sample spans approximately 680,000 distinct CDR3 sequences, about 25% being singletons. Sequencing input: naive CD8+ T cells from blood, with Jurkat cell RNA spiked in. Subset indicated: FACS-sorted CD8+CD4-CCR7+CD45RA+ naive T cells. The source of this sequence is a human donor in good health. Some libraries in this study had Jurkat cell RNA spiked in. The rearrangement links TRBV5-1 to TRBJ1-1; D may be TRBD1 (6 bases). The CDR3 reads CASSLGQVVNTEAFF. The CDR3 DNA sequence: TGCGCCAGCAGCTTGGGACAGGTGGTGAACACTGAAGCTTTCTTT.